This T cell receptor beta chain comes out of a study of shared clonotypes between healthy human individuals. The study, taken as a whole, reports: Four donors shared around 5.2% of their naive CD4 clonotypes. An expected dependence of interdonor clonotype sharing on sequencing depth was noted. Unshared clonotypes carried lower generation probabilities than those common to all four donors.

The CDR3 covers 12 residues. The V gene lost 5 bases and the J gene lost 4 bases, with 9 bases spanning the gap. CDR1 is MNHEY, CDR2 SVGAGI, per germline. In the case of this clone: What it binds is not known.

Repertoires were generated with immunoSEQ multiplex PCR, while TCRdb's copy carries only in-frame clones and drops some. The table includes hundreds of thousands of clones, approximately 79% detected once. V gene TRBV6-5 combines with J gene TRBJ2-7; D remains unclear. The sample was memory CD4+ T cells sorted from blood. Subset denoted: CD45RA-negative fraction. The sequence was obtained from a woman aged 25-40 years in good health. The CDR3 nucleotides are TGTGCCAGCAGTCGCACCCCATACGAGCAGTACTTC. Protein: CASSRTPYEQYF.